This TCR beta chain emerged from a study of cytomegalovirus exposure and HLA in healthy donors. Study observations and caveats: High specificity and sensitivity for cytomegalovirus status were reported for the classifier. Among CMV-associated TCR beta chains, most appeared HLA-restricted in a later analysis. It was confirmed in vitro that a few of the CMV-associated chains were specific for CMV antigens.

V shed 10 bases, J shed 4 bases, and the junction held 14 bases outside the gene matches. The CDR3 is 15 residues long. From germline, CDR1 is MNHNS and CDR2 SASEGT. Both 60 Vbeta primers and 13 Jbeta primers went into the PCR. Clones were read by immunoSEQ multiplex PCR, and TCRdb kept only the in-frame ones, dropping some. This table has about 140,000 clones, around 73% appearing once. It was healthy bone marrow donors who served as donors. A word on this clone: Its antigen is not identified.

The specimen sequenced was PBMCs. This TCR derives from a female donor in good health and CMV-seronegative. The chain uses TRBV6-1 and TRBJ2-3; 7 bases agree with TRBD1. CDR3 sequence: CATSDVSGGPDTQYF. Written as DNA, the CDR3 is TGTGCCACCTCAGATGTGTCAGGGGGACCAGATACGCAGTATTTT.